This paragraph reports one T cell receptor beta chain. A single base separates this from a much larger clone, so it may be a read error. These data come from a study of human T cells and chemical hapten exposure. Overall study context: On approximately 2 cm by approximately 2 cm of upper inner arm skin, sensitization was performed with 2% DPC.

Germline assignment: CDR1 ENHRY and CDR2 SYGVKD. The V and J ends lost 7 bases and 6 bases, in that order; junction bases with no gene match: 11. The CDR3 sequence is 14 residues long. Documented time point: patch test 2, 6 weeks after DPC sensitization. The treatment was: therapeutic diphenylcyclopropenone sensitization with weekly scalp DPC. TCRdb recomputed calls from the RACE reads with MiXCR, one row per CDR3 protein. Of roughly 380,000 distinct CDR3 sequences listed, more than 5% are singletons. The TCR sequence derives from a young woman with alopecia areata. Some clones in this sample may be carry-over from other donors' samples. The rearrangement uses TRBV10-3 and TRBJ1-2; 7 nucleotides agree with TRBD1. Sequencing was performed on whole blood, taken in connection with sensitization to the hapten diphenylcyclopropenone (DPC). CDR3 in amino acids: CAITQAAQGNGYTF. CDR3 sequence (DNA): TGTGCCATCACCCAGGCGGCACAGGGGAATGGCTACACCTTC.